Following are 21 T cell receptor beta chains from one sample sequenced in a study of blood T cells in healthy people across ages. Next came a second PCR, run for about 7 to 12 cycles, which used a sample-barcoded 5' primer along with a J-beta primer mix. Via MiXCR, TCRdb re-called the 5' RACE reads, giving one row per CDR3 protein. This sample has 1.5 million to 2 million distinct CDR3 sequences, with roughly 32% found just once. The sample taken for sequencing was blood. These receptors were collected from a woman younger than 45 in good health.

This clonotype has at least ten counts. The chain joins TRBV30 to TRBJ2-7; D is undetermined. Trimming removed 2 bases from V and 4 bases from J, with 6 bases in between. CDR3 length: 11 residues. Germline loops: CDR1 GTSNPN, CDR2 SVGIG (reference sequence). Here the CDR3 DNA reads TGTGCCTGGAGTCTGGGGTACGAGCAGTACTTC. It translates to CAWSLGYEQYF.

As for this clonotype: A single base separates this from a much larger clone, so it may be a read error. The V call is TRBV4-2, the J call TRBJ1-2; possibly TRBD1 for D (6 bases). The CDR3 totals 16 residues. CDR1 and CDR2 from the germline V gene are LGHNA and YNFKEQ. CDR3 residues: CAGSQSATQGNYGYTF. CDR3 bases: TGTGCCGGCAGCCAATCCGCGACACAGGGAAACTATGGCTACACCTTC.

The chain is built from TRBV15 and TRBJ2-5; 11 nucleotides align to TRBD1. The CDR3 is 16 residues long. V was clipped by 5 bases and J by 4 bases; unmatched bases: 9. The V gene's germline CDR1 is LNHNV and CDR2 YYDKDF (reference sequence). The CDR3 is CATSRSGQGGPETQYF. CDR3 nucleotide sequence: TGTGCCACCAGCCGGTCGGGACAGGGGGGACCAGAGACCCAGTACTTC.

This chain connects TRBV12-3 or TRBV12-4 to TRBJ1-2; D ambiguous. The CDR3 totals 14 residues. V was cut by 1 base and J by 6 bases, with 12 bases left in between. CDR3 in DNA: TGTGCCAGCAGTTTAGACAAAAGTAGGGATGGCTACACCTTC. It codes for CASSLDKSRDGYTF.

This clonotype was seen only a few times. CDR3 sequence: CASSLVPGDGTDTQYF. Written as DNA, the CDR3 is TGCGCCAGCAGCTTGGTTCCGGGGGACGGCACAGATACGCAGTATTTT. The chain recombines TRBV5-1 with TRBJ2-3; tentative D call: TRBD2 (6 bases). The CDR3 sequence is 16 residues long. V lost 0 bases and J lost 1, with 12 bases in between. The V gene's germline CDR1 is SGHRS and CDR2 YFSETQ. Filled out from reference TRBV5-1 and TRBJ2-3, the complete variable domain reads KAGVTQTPRYLIKTRGQQVTLSCSPISGHRSVSWYQQTPGQGLQFLFEYFSETQRNKGNFPGRFSGRQFSNSRSEMNVSTLELGDSALYLCASSLVPGDGTDTQYFGPGTRLTVL.

Regarding this clonotype: With a much larger clone just one base away, this may be a read error. The rearrangement uses TRBV12-3 or TRBV12-4 and TRBJ1-2; the match to TRBD1 covers 8 bases. J lost 6 bases, V lost 7 bases, and 13 bases had no gene match. The CDR3 is 15 amino acids. The chain's CDR3 is CASTGCRAGGDGYTF. The CDR3 DNA reads TGTGCCAGCACCGGGTGTAGGGCAGGGGGCGATGGCTACACCTTC.

This chain links TRBV20-1 with TRBJ2-7, with 7 bases identical to TRBD1. The V gene's germline CDR1 is DFQATT and CDR2 SNEGSKA (reference sequence). The CDR3 has 14 residues. J was trimmed by 3 bases and V by 6 bases; bases with no gene match: 11. The CDR3 here is CSAYSTGAHYEQYF. Written as DNA, the CDR3 is TGCAGTGCATACTCTACAGGGGCTCACTACGAGCAGTACTTC.

The chain recombines TRBV12-3 or TRBV12-4 with TRBJ1-5; D call uncertain. The CDR3 is 12 amino acids. V was trimmed by 10 bases and J by 0 bases, leaving 7 bases between them. The DNA for the CDR3 is TGTGCCACCGCTAATAGCAATCAGCCCCAGCATTTT. As protein: CATANSNQPQHF.

This clonotype has only a few counts. CDR3 protein: CASGHRDGEPQVGYEQYF. The CDR3 nucleotides are TGTGCCAGCGGACACCGGGACGGGGAACCCCAAGTAGGCTACGAGCAGTACTTC. This rearrangement joins TRBV9 to TRBJ2-7; the D call may be TRBD1 or TRBD2 (5 bases each). Trimming left V 7 bases short and J 3 bases short, with 29 bases between. The CDR3 consists of 18 residues. The germline gives CDR1 SGDLS, CDR2 YYNGEE. Complete variable domain (other parts from reference TRBV9 and TRBJ2-7): DSGVTQTPKHLITATGQRVTLRCSPRSGDLSVYWYQQSLDQGLQFLIQYYNGEERAKGNILERFSAQQFPDLHSELNLSSLELGDSALYFCASGHRDGEPQVGYEQYFGPGTRLTVT.

V usage is TRBV28 and J usage is TRBJ2-1; D perhaps matches TRBD1 (5 bases). From germline, CDR1 is MDHEN and CDR2 SYDVKM. The V end lost 7 bases, the J end lost 2 bases, and 12 bases lay between the germline ends. The CDR3 spans 14 residues. In DNA, the CDR3 is TGTGCCAGCATTGAGCAGGGCACCTACAATGAGCAGTTCTTC. It is translated as CASIEQGTYNEQFF.

In its sample, this clonotype was seen a few times. V gene TRBV12-3 or TRBV12-4 combines with J gene TRBJ2-5; perhaps D is TRBD1 or TRBD2 (5 bases each). The ends were cut back, 6 bases at V and 9 bases at J, with 23 bases in the middle. CDR3 length equals 15 residues. The DNA for the CDR3 is TGTGCCAGCAGCCCCTCCCGGTCGGTTATGGGGGCCCAGTACTTC. Protein: CASSPSRSVMGAQYF.

As for this clonotype: An end of the junction differs from the germline gene, which may be a read error. The chain is built from TRBV20-1 and TRBJ2-1; TRBD1 agrees at 10 bases. In germline, CDR1 is DFQATT, CDR2 SNEGSKA (reference sequence). The CDR3 loop spans 16 amino acids. This CDR3 reads CSALRQGAGVNNKQFF. CDR3 nucleotide sequence: TGCAGTGCACTTAGACAGGGGGCTGGGGTTAACAATAAGCAGTTCTTC.

In its sample, this clonotype was seen a few times. This chain uses TRBV7-3 with TRBJ1-2, with D uncertain. Germline CDR1 SGHTA, CDR2 FQGTGA. Trimming took off 5 bases at V and 0 bases at J, with 16 bases between the two ends. The CDR3 totals 16 residues. The CDR3 spells CASSKDPRGPNYGYTF. The CDR3 DNA reads as TGTGCCAGCAGCAAGGACCCACGAGGGCCTAACTATGGCTACACCTTC.

V usage is TRBV7-8 and J usage is TRBJ1-4; D uncertain. Germline assignment: CDR1 SGHVS and CDR2 FQNEAQ. The CDR3 is 14 amino acids. Trimming took 5 bases from V and 5 from J, leaving 12 bases between them. The CDR3 protein is CASSPSSLNEKLFF. The CDR3 nucleotides read TGTGCCAGCAGCCCATCTTCCCTCAATGAAAAACTGTTTTTT. Together with reference TRBV7-8 and TRBJ1-4, the CDR3 gives the full variable domain: GAGVSQSPRYKVAKRGQDVALRCDPISGHVSLFWYQQALGQGPEFLTYFQNEAQLDKSGLPSDRFFAERPEGSVSTLKIQRTQQEDSAVYLCASSPSSLNEKLFFGSGTQLSVL.

This chain uses TRBV7-9 with TRBJ1-2, with D possibly matching TRBD1 (5 bases). Germline V gives CDR1 SEHNR, CDR2 FQNEAQ (reference sequence). The CDR3 is 16 amino acids. Trimming took off 2 bases at V and 0 bases at J, with 13 bases between the two ends. The DNA of the CDR3 is TGTGCCAGCAGCTTATCAGGGCTTGAGGCTAACTATGGCTACACCTTC. It is translated as CASSLSGLEANYGYTF. The variable domain in full, with the rest retrieved from reference TRBV7-9 and TRBJ1-2, is DTGVSQNPRHKITKRGQNVTFRCDPISEHNRLYWYRQTLGQGPEFLTYFQNEAQLEKSRLLSDRFSAERPKGSFSTLEIQRTEQGDSAMYLCASSLSGLEANYGYTFGSGTRLTVV.

This chain uses TRBV12-3 or TRBV12-4 with TRBJ2-5; weak D call: TRBD2 (7 bases). This CDR3 is built from 14 residues. The V end was cut by 4 bases, the J end by 6 bases, with 15 bases between. DNA for the CDR3: TGTGCCAGCAGTTATGAGGGGGGGACGAAGACCCAGTACTTC. Translating gives CASSYEGGTKTQYF.

The chain recombines TRBV5-1 with TRBJ1-2; D unresolved. Deletions cut 0 bases from V and 4 bases from J, with 13 bases between. CDR1 and CDR2 from the germline V gene are SGHRS and YFSETQ. The CDR3 is made up of 15 amino acids. This CDR3 reads CASSLVGQAIYGYTF. The CDR3 DNA follows: TGCGCCAGCAGCTTGGTTGGTCAGGCAATCTATGGCTACACCTTC.

This clonotype was counted only a few times. V usage is TRBV6-5 and J usage is TRBJ2-7; D unresolved. The CDR3 is 14 amino acids. CDR1 is MNHEY and CDR2 is SVGAGI in the germline V gene. V was cut by 6 bases and J by 1 base, with 13 bases left in between. DNA for the CDR3: TGTGCCAGCAGCTTTGCACACGGGTCCTACGAGCAGTACTTC. Amino acid sequence: CASSFAHGSYEQYF.

The chain recombines TRBV7-9 with TRBJ2-4; TRBD2 aligns across 12 bases. This CDR3 comprises 15 residues. Germline-derived CDR1 and CDR2 are SEHNR and FQNEAQ (reference sequence). J was trimmed by 13 bases and V by 5 bases; bases with no gene match: 12. The CDR3 loop reads CASSTTSGSLDEQYF. DNA for the CDR3: TGTGCCAGCAGCACGACTAGCGGGAGTCTCGATGAGCAGTACTTC.

This clonotype was detected a few times. A read error may be the cause here, since a much bigger clone is one base away. The chain joins TRBV20-1 to TRBJ2-6; the D call may be TRBD1 or TRBD2 (5 bases each). From germline, CDR1 is DFQATT and CDR2 SNEGSKA (reference sequence). The CDR3 totals 14 residues. In DNA, the CDR3 is TGCAGTGCCGAACATGAGATCGGGGCCAACGTCCGGACTTTC. Its translation is CSAEHEIGANVRTF.

This sequence joins TRBV28 and TRBJ1-4; 8 bases map to TRBD1. Trimming cost V 5 bases and J 8 bases; bases outside gene matches: 10. Germline CDR1 MDHEN, CDR2 SYDVKM. The CDR3 is 15 residues long. The chain's CDR3 is CASSQVRGQGEKLFF. DNA for the CDR3: TGTGCCAGCAGTCAAGTCAGGGGGCAAGGGGAAAAACTGTTTTTT.